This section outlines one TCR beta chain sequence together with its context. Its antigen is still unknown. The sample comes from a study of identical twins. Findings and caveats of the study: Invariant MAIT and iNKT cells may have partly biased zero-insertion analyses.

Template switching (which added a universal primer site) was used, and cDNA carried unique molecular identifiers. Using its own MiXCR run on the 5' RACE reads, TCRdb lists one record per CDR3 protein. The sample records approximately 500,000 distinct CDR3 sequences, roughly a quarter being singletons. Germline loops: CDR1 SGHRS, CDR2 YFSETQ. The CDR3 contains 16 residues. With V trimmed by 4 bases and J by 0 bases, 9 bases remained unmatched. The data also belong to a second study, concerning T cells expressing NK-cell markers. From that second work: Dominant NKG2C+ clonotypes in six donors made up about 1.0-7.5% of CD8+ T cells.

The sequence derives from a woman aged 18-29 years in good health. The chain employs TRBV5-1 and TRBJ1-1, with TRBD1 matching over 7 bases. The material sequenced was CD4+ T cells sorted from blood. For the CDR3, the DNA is TGCGCCAGCAGCCCCCTGCTAGGGGGCCTGAACACTGAAGCTTTCTTT. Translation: CASSPLLGGLNTEAFF. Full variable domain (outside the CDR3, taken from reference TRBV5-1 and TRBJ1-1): KAGVTQTPRYLIKTRGQQVTLSCSPISGHRSVSWYQQTPGQGLQFLFEYFSETQRNKGNFPGRFSGRQFSNSRSEMNVSTLELGDSALYLCASSPLLGGLNTEAFFGQGTRLTVV.